This record concerns one T cell receptor (beta chain) sequence. Its antigen is unknown. Base qualities are not provided; no much larger clone lies one nucleotide away. The data were obtained in a study of shared clonotypes between healthy human individuals (dated by TCRdb to the early 2020s). A note on the overall study: A few men and a couple of women, aged 18 to 49 years, made up the cohort. To estimate repertoire size and how much clonotypes are shared between individuals, the study performed deep sequencing of blood TCR repertoires from about 5 healthy adults. To increase sequencing depth and limit assay-specific biases, TCR repertoire library preparation and sequencing were carried out by different laboratories using diverse techniques. For each donor, CD4 naive and CD4 memory were each run on three plates, CD8 naive on two plates, and CD8 memory on one plate. Each donor's leukapheresis produced roughly between roughly 0.85 and 9 billion PBMCs. General findings and caveats noted by the study authors: Clonotypes shared by all four sorted-subset donors showed higher generation probabilities than non-shared clonotypes. Pairwise subsampling indicated that sequencing depth was expected to affect the degree of clonotype sharing among donors. Rarefaction of sorted-subset datasets indicated incomplete sequencing despite the large sequencing depth. Sampling was restricted to blood, and TCR repertoires in tissue are likely to differ from TCR repertoires in blood. Estimated clonotype richness was generally larger for naive than for memory subsets. Across a handful of donors, roughly 5.1% of naive CD4, more than 3% of naive CD8, under 2.5% of memory CD4, and 0.4% of memory CD8 clonotypes were shared. The small number of donors limited the genetic and exposure-history diversity represented.

CDR1 and CDR2, looked up from the germline V gene, are SGHDT and YYEEEE. The germline ends are 12 bases apart after V is trimmed by 0 bases and J by 9 bases. Counted from cysteine to phenylalanine, this CDR3 has 13 amino acids. Only the CDR3 region is kept as DNA, spanning 39 bases read in frame from base 1. TCR CDR3 regions were amplified from genomic DNA by multiplex PCR using the deep immunoSEQ assay. Extracted genomic DNA from each cell subset was distributed evenly across all wells of several immunoSEQ 96-well plates, and each plate was treated as a replicate. Each replicate PCR for sorted subsets received 200 ng genomic DNA, equal to about 29,000 T cell genomes. Purified libraries were measured with a Qubit 3.0 fluorometer, size-checked on a Bioanalyzer 2100, and measured again with the KAPA Library Quantification kit. Every immunoSEQ 96-well plate was sequenced on a separate single-read 150-cycle Illumina NextSeq 550 flow cell. In the authors' own workflow: Because the immunoSEQ output included only junctional sequences and no quality scores, the filtering could not be the same as the filtering used for full-length reads. To assign V/J genes and CDR3, sequences were annotated against IMGT germline references using PyIR, a Python wrapper for IgBLAST v1.9. Reads were removed for weak V/J assignments (E-value above 1e-6), missing CDR3, stop codons, out-of-frame junctions, or ambiguous translated residues. A V3J clonotype was defined by an identical inferred V gene, J gene, and CDR3 amino acid sequence. To compute the percentage overlap between repertoires, the number of shared unique clonotypes was divided by the size of the smaller repertoire. Repertoire richness was assessed with RTK rarefaction, the Chao1 estimator, and Recon v2.1 estimates of unobserved clonotypes. Generation probabilities were computed with OLGA for all TCRbeta clonotypes obtained by the gDNA method from a few donors. The immuneACCESS repertoire file appears here via TCRdb, limited to in-frame rearrangements. These files lack a portion of the clones; in checked studies, under half of the deficit traces to unresolved V genes, and the cause of the others is not known. Clone size and the V and J calls come from that table; the DNA yielded D and trimming. The sample includes fewer than 1 million clones, with just over 95% observed a single time. The top ten clones comprise about 0.22% of the sample.

CD8 naive samples were obtained by positive selection for CCR7 among CD45RO-negative cells, yielding a CD45RA+CCR7+ population from which TemRA cells were excluded. Healthy HIV-negative adults with no recently reported acute infections or vaccinations were included as donors. All donors were Caucasian adults living in Nashville, Tennessee, USA. After blood collection by leukapheresis, PBMCs were isolated using Ficoll-Histopaque density gradient centrifugation and then cryopreserved in the vapor phase of liquid nitrogen. Purity and quantity of every magnetically sorted T cell population were checked by analytical flow cytometry. Genomic DNA was isolated from every sorted fraction and measured by UV absorbance on a Nanodrop 2000c.

The sequenced sample consisted of naive CD8+ T cells sorted from blood. The sample's cell subset or site label, in plain terms: CD45RA+CCR7+. The receptor was isolated from a man aged 25-45 years in good health. The chain joins TRBV5-6 to TRBJ1-2, and the D gene may be TRBD1, 5 bases matching. The CDR3 region reads CASSLAGSRSYTF. The sequence in DNA is TGTGCCAGCAGCTTGGCAGGGAGTCGCAGCTACACCTTC.